Following are 2 T cell receptor beta chains from one sample sequenced in a study of blood T cell repertoires in COVID-19. Clones were read by immunoSEQ multiplex PCR, and TCRdb kept only the in-frame ones, dropping some. The sample comprises approximately 120,000 clones, around 90% of which are singletons, and 1% to 1.4% rests with the top ten. The sample taken for sequencing was peripheral blood. The receptors come from a human donor in a cohort sampled during active COVID-19.

This chain links TRBV23-1 with TRBJ2-5, with TRBD1 matching over 9 bases. TRBV23-1 is designated an ORF whose function remains uncertain. The CDR3 totals 19 residues. V gave up 1 base and J gave up 0 bases; unmatched junction bases: 12. CDR3 amino acids: CASSQFPDRGGKYQETQYF. CDR3 coding DNA: TGCGCCAGCAGTCAATTCCCCGACAGGGGGGGAAAGTACCAAGAGACCCAGTACTTC.

The rearrangement joins TRBV7-9 to TRBJ1-5; possible D gene TRBD1, 5 bases. This CDR3 region has 14 residues. Looked up from germline, CDR1 is SEHNR and CDR2 is FQNEAQ (reference sequence). V shed 3 bases and J shed 5 bases, with 11 bases lying between them. CDR3 in amino acids: CASSFGSGDQPQHF. The CDR3 DNA follows: TGTGCCAGCAGCTTTGGTTCGGGGGATCAGCCCCAGCATTTT.